The rows below give T cell receptor beta chains drawn from one sample of a study of blood T cell repertoires in COVID-19. The protocol was immunoSEQ multiplex PCR, while the TCRdb copy is restricted to in-frame clones and leaves out a portion. Among more than 200,000 clones, about four fifths were seen once, and the ten largest hold 2.5%. The sequencing sample was made of peripheral blood. The origin of the receptors is a woman between 40 and 55 years old with active or convalescent COVID-19. CDR3s include the opening cysteine and the closing phenylalanine or tryptophan. Fields, in order: D gene, CDR3 length, V gene, CDR3 protein. A D gene is named only where the DNA matches it firmly.

>TRBD1|16|TRBV9
CASSTPGTGRVYGYTF
>TRBD1|14|TRBV7-2
CASSLQGVNTEAFF
>-|16|TRBV18
CASSPRQETTNEKLFF
>-|14|TRBV21-1
CASTAGSSYNEQFF
>-|15|TRBV6-5
CASSYSSEGNQPQHF
>TRBD1|14|TRBV12-5
CASGGTGNTGELFF
>-|13|TRBV19
CASSIVRETEAFF
>-|12|TRBV20-1
CSASWGDGELFF
>TRBD1|15|TRBV28
CASISGQGAQSPLHF
>-|15|TRBV2
CASSESLNGNSPLHF
>-|13|TRBV9
CASSATGTSEQYF
>-|16|TRBV19
CASTTYSSGGREKLFF
>TRBD2|14|TRBV20-1
CSASSGGGKETQYF
>TRBD1|15|TRBV5-1
CASSPGQGANYGYTF
>-|17|TRBV18
CASSPPIQSYSGNTIYF
>-|14|TRBV27
CASSLYPGTSPLHF
>-|12|TRBV28
CASSLRGFTLHF
>TRBD1|14|TRBV19
CASRGTGNEETQYF
>-|14|TRBV6-1
CASSEYGSEVPAFF
>-|13|TRBV7-2
CASSHGGYTEAFF
>-|15|TRBV6-1
CASSEARAENQPQHF
>TRBD1|14|TRBV6-5
CASSSTGQSYGYTF
>-|14|TRBV25-1
CASSEEDSSYEQYF
>-|14|TRBV6-1
CASSEAPGPYGYTF
>TRBD1|16|TRBV19
CASSTGTASSSYEQYF
>TRBD2|15|TRBV29-1
CSVEQTSGSSYEQYF
>-|16|TRBV7-2
CASSLGGRGLNYGYTF
>TRBD1|15|TRBV27
CASSRQGYSNQPQHF
>TRBD2|16|TRBV4-3
CASSPIAGGRYNEQFF
>-|16|TRBV15
CATSRDLGGANEKLFF
>-|13|TRBV12-3/TRBV12-4
CASSFKGDQPQHF
>TRBD1|13|TRBV10-3
CAISEGQGAQQYF
>-|16|TRBV6-5
CASSYTTGISGNTIYF
>-|15|TRBV5-5
CASSFGLKRNTEAFF
>TRBD1|16|TRBV7-6
CASSRQRTGQDEKLFF
>TRBD2|17|TRBV28
CASSLNRGTRGTGELFF
>-|13|TRBV3-1/TRBV3-2
CASSQASYNEQFF
>-|17|TRBV7-7
CASSLDVSGPSTDTQYF
>TRBD1|14|TRBV5-1
CASSYSTGGSEQYF
>TRBD2|16|TRBV7-2
CASSLMRVGGTDTQYF
>-|15|TRBV30
CAWSVRSQGLDTQYF
>TRBD1|14|TRBV24-1
CATSKGQGFYEQYF
>-|15|TRBV19
CASSIPRVENSPLHF
>TRBD2|15|TRBV19
CASSMTSGPTDTQYF
>-|14|TRBV5-4
CASSLLPINYGYTF
>-|11|TRBV6-2/TRBV6-3
CASSSGYPQHF
>TRBD1|14|TRBV10-3
CAIRGQGGAYEQYF
>TRBD1|15|TRBV3-1/TRBV3-2
CASSRTTGSSYEQYF